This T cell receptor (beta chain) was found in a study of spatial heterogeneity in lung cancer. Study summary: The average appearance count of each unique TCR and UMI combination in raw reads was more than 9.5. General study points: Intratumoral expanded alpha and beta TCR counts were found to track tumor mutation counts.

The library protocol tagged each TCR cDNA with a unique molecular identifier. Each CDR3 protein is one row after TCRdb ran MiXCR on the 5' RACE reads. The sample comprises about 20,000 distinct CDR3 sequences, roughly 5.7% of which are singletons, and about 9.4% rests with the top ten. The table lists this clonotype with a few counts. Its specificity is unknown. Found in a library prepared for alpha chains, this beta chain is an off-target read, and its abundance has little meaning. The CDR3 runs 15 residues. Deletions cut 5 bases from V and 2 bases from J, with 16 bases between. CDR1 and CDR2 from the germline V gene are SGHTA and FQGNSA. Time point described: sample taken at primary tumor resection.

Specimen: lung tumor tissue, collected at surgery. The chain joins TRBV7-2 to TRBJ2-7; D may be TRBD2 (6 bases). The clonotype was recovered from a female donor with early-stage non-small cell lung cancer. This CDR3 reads CASSKGGLVTYEQYF. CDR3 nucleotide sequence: TGTGCCAGCAGCAAGGGAGGACTGGTAACCTACGAGCAGTACTTC.